This T cell receptor (beta chain) came from a study of T cells in Graves' hyperthyroidism and ophthalmopathy. Study results and limitations: Classification by a 13 V-J model distinguished ophthalmopathy from stable hyperthyroidism. Ophthalmopathy, as predicted by the model, came a median about six months after the prediction.

With regard to this clonotype: Antigen specificity is unknown.

On the basis of clinical symptoms, serum thyroxine and TRAb, thyroid ultrasound and orbital computed tomography, diagnoses were made. Per germline, CDR1 MNHEY and CDR2 SMNVEV (reference sequence). V dropped 5 bases and J dropped 1 base, with 17 bases sitting between them. The CDR3 is made up of 16 amino acids. The investigators amplified TCR beta CDR3 regions from RNA transcripts. HTBI primers were employed in a first-round RT-PCR of the TCR CDR3. MiXCR, run by TCRdb on the multiplex PCR reads, gives a single entry per CDR3 protein. The sample includes under 400,000 distinct CDR3 sequences, more than 20% of them seen just once.

The sequencing input was blood. V is TRBV27 and J is TRBJ1-1; D is ambiguous. The receptor's source is a man in his fifties or sixties with Graves' hyperthyroidism. The CDR3 reads CASSLTPVGENTEAFF. CDR3 DNA: TGTGCCAGCAGTCTCACACCGGTGGGAGAGAACACTGAAGCTTTCTTT.